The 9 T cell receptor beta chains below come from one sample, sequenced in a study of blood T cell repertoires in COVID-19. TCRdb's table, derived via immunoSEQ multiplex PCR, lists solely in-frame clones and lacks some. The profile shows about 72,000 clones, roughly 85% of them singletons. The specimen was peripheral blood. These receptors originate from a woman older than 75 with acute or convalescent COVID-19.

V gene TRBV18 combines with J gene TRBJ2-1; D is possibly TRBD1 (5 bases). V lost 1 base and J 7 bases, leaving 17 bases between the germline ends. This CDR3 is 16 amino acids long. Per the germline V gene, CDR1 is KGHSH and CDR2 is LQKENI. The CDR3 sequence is CASSPQRKTAKNEQFF. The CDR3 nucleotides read TGTGCCAGCTCACCACAACGGAAGACAGCTAAGAATGAGCAGTTCTTC.

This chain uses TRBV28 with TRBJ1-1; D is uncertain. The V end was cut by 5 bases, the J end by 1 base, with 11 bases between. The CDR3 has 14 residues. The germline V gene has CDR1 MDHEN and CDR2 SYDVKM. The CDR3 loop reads CASSLMTGNTEAFF. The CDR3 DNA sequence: TGTGCCAGCAGTCTAATGACGGGGAACACTGAAGCTTTCTTT.

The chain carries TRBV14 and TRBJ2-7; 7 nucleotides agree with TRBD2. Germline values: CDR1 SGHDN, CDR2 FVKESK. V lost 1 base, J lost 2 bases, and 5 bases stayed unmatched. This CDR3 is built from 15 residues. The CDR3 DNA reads TGTGCCAGCAGCCAAGGTCTGGGGAGGGCCTACGAGCAGTACTTC. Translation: CASSQGLGRAYEQYF. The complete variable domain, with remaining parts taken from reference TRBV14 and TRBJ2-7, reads EAGVTQFPSHSVIEKGQTVTLRCDPISGHDNLYWYRRVMGKEIKFLLHFVKESKQDESGMPNNRFLAERTGGTYSTLKVQPAELEDSGVYFCASSQGLGRAYEQYFGPGTRLTVT.

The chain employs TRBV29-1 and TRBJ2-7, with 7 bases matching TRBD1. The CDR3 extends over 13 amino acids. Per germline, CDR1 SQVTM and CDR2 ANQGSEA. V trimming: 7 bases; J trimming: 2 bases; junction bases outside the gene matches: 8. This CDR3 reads CSGSQGTTYEQYF. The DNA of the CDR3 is TGCAGCGGATCACAGGGGACCACCTACGAGCAGTACTTC.

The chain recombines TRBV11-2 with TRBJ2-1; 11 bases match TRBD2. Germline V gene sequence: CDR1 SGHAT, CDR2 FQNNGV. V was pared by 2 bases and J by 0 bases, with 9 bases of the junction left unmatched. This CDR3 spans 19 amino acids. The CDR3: CASSLLTSGRVSSYNEQFF. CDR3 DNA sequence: TGTGCCAGCAGCTTACTTACTAGCGGGAGAGTTAGCTCCTACAATGAGCAGTTCTTC.

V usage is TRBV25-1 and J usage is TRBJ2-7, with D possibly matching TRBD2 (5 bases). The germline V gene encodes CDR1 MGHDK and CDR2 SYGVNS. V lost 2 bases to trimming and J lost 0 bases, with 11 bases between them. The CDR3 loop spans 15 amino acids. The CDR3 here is CASSETGLRSYEQYF. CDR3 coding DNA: TGTGCCAGCAGTGAAACTGGACTCCGCTCCTACGAGCAGTACTTC.

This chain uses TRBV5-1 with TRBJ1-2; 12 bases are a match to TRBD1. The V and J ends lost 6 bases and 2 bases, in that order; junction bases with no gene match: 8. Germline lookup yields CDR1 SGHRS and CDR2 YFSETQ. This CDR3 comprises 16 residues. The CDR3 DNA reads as TGCGCCAGCAAACCCGGGACAGGGGGCAGGAACTATGGCTACACCTTC. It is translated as CASKPGTGGRNYGYTF.

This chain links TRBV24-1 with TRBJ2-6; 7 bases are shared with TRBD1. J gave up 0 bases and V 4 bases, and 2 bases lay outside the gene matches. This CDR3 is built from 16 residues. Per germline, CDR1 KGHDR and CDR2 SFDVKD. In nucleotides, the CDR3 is TGTGCCACCAGTGAGAACAGGGGCTCTGGGGCCAACGTCCTGACTTTC. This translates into CATSENRGSGANVLTF.

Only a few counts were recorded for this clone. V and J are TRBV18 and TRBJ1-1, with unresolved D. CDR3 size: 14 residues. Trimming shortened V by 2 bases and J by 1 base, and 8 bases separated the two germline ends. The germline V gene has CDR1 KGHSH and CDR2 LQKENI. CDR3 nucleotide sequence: TGTGCCAGCTCACCAGGCAGAAAGAACACTGAAGCTTTCTTT. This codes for CASSPGRKNTEAFF.